This entry features one T cell receptor beta chain sequence. The CDR3 is 11 residues long. Trimming stripped 6 bases from V and 5 bases from J, with 7 bases between. Each CDR3 protein is one row after TCRdb ran MiXCR on the PCR reads. This table has fewer than 15,000 distinct CDR3 sequences, roughly 50% appearing once. This entry is derived from a study of tumor-infiltrating lymphocytes in oesophageal squamous cell carcinoma. The V gene is TRBV12-3 or TRBV12-4, the J gene TRBJ1-1; D call uncertain. Sequences were obtained from esophageal tumor tissue. This receptor was identified in a male donor with esophageal squamous cell carcinoma. The CDR3 is CASSRRTEAFF. In DNA form, the CDR3 reads TGTGCCAGCAGCCGTAGGACTGAAGCTTTCTTT.